A single sample gave rise to the 14 T cell receptor beta chains below, sequenced in a study of control samples from healthy donors and cancer patients. TCRdb's table, derived via immunoSEQ multiplex PCR, lists solely in-frame clones and lacks some. The table shows under 150,000 clones, with about 92% occurring only once. The sample taken for sequencing was PBMCs. The receptors come from a man between 45 and 60 years old with head and neck cancer.

Here the CDR3 DNA reads TGCGCCAGCAGCAGCGGGGGGCCGACAGATACGCAGTATTTT. As protein: CASSSGGPTDTQYF. The rearrangement joins TRBV5-1 to TRBJ2-3, with 9 bases aligning to TRBD2. V was clipped by 4 bases and J by 3 bases; unmatched bases: 3. The CDR3 covers 14 residues. CDR1 is SGHRS, CDR2 YFSETQ, per germline.

The V gene is TRBV2, the J gene TRBJ1-6; D not resolved. The length of the CDR3 is 12 residues. Germline V gene sequence: CDR1 SNHLY, CDR2 FYNNEI. The V end lost 8 bases, the J end lost 7 bases, and 9 bases lay between the germline ends. The DNA for the CDR3 is TGTGCCAGCGGTCTGGGGAATTCACCCCTCCACTTT. It codes for CASGLGNSPLHF.

The rearrangement joins TRBV4-3 to TRBJ2-7; D might be TRBD2 (8 bases). Germline CDR1 LGHNA, CDR2 YSLEER. The CDR3 totals 16 residues. Trimming cost V 3 bases and J 4 bases, with 19 bases left between them. DNA for the CDR3: TGCGCCAGCAGCCAGATCGGGAGGGGACAGCGTTACGAGCAGTACTTC. Amino acids: CASSQIGRGQRYEQYF.

This chain connects TRBV6-2 or TRBV6-3 to TRBJ1-1; the D is unclear. Trimming left V 3 bases short and J 5 bases short, with 19 bases between. Germline CDR1 MNHEY, CDR2 SVGEGT. The CDR3 is 16 residues long. The CDR3 spells CASSYRLVSRRTEAFF. The DNA for the CDR3 is TGTGCCAGCAGTTATAGGTTGGTTAGCAGGCGGACTGAAGCTTTCTTT.

This chain links TRBV7-9 with TRBJ1-4, with no clear D. V lost 2 bases, J lost 0 bases, and 7 bases lay in between. Germline loops: CDR1 SEHNR, CDR2 FQNEAQ (reference sequence). This CDR3 contains 15 residues. The CDR3, as DNA: TGTGCCAGCAGCTTACTCGGTGCAACTAATGAAAAACTGTTTTTT. Its translation: CASSLLGATNEKLFF. Together with reference TRBV7-9 and TRBJ1-4, the CDR3 gives the full variable domain: DTGVSQNPRHKITKRGQNVTFRCDPISEHNRLYWYRQTLGQGPEFLTYFQNEAQLEKSRLLSDRFSAERPKGSFSTLEIQRTEQGDSAMYLCASSLLGATNEKLFFGSGTQLSVL.

CDR3 sequence reads: CASSLKQSLGGYTF. CDR3 DNA: TGTGCCAGCAGCTTAAAACAGAGTCTTGGGGGCTACACCTTC. The gene calls are TRBV7-2 and TRBJ1-2; the D is unclear. Trimming left V 2 bases short and J 8 bases short, with 15 bases between. Germline loops: CDR1 SGHTA, CDR2 FQGNSA. CDR3 length equals 14 residues.

Here the CDR3 DNA reads TGTGCCAGCAGTTTATCTTTATCGACCCAAAAGGGAGATACGCAGTATTTT. Its translation: CASSLSLSTQKGDTQYF. The chain couples TRBV27 to TRBJ2-3; D not certain. With 0 bases removed from V and 5 bases from J, the gap between germline ends came to 18 bases. The CDR3 extends over 17 amino acids. Germline-derived CDR1 and CDR2 are MNHEY and SMNVEV (reference sequence).

The rearrangement joins TRBV7-2 to TRBJ2-5; no reliable D call. The CDR3 length is 15 residues. The germline CDR1 and CDR2 sequences are SGHTA and FQGNSA. Trimming pared 3 bases from V and 4 bases from J, leaving 15 bases between. CDR3: CASSFAGWVGETQYF. Here the CDR3 DNA reads TGTGCCAGCAGCTTCGCCGGTTGGGTGGGAGAGACCCAGTACTTC.

The chain carries TRBV24-1 and TRBJ2-2, with D possibly matching TRBD1 (5 bases). The V gene lost 0 bases and the J gene lost 5 bases, with 12 bases spanning the gap. The CDR3 extends over 16 amino acids. The germline V gene has CDR1 KGHDR and CDR2 SFDVKD. The CDR3 nucleotides read TGTGCCACCAGTGATTTGAGCCAGGGCGGTACCGGGGAGCTGTTTTTT. This codes for CATSDLSQGGTGELFF.

This clone was found once. The genes are TRBV6-4 and TRBJ1-1, with D unclear. Trimming removed 6 bases at V and 1 base at J, with 12 bases between. The germline V gene has CDR1 MRHNA and CDR2 SNTAGT. The CDR3 runs 14 residues. In DNA form, the CDR3 reads TGTGCCAGCAGAGAAACAGCAAAGAACACTGAAGCTTTCTTT. This translates into CASRETAKNTEAFF.

The rearrangement uses TRBV2 and TRBJ1-5; no firm D call. CDR3 size: 15 residues. CDR1 and CDR2 from the germline V gene are SNHLY and FYNNEI. V lost 2 bases to trimming and J lost 0 bases, with 8 bases between them. The CDR3 reads CASSEYMYSNQPQHF. DNA of the CDR3: TGTGCCAGCAGTGAATACATGTATAGCAATCAGCCCCAGCATTTT.

The gene calls are TRBV30 and TRBJ1-1; possible D gene TRBD1, 5 bases. V was pared by 8 bases and J by 4 bases, with 14 bases between. Looked up from germline, CDR1 is GTSNPN and CDR2 is SVGIG (reference sequence). The CDR3 is 12 residues long. The CDR3 region is CAHSGLATEAFF. In DNA, the CDR3 is TGTGCCCACTCAGGGCTGGCCACTGAAGCTTTCTTT.

The chain is built from TRBV7-2 and TRBJ2-7; 7 nucleotides match TRBD1. J was trimmed by 3 bases and V by 1 base; bases with no gene match: 6. Germline CDR1 is SGHTA and CDR2 is FQGNSA. This CDR3 region has 15 residues. CDR3 coding DNA: TGTGCCAGCAGCTTAGTGGGGACAGATTACTACGAGCAGTACTTC. As protein: CASSLVGTDYYEQYF.

CDR3 nucleotide sequence: TGTGCCAGCAGTCAGAATCGGGCGTACGAGCAGTACTTC. Protein: CASSQNRAYEQYF. This chain joins TRBV27 and TRBJ2-7; D is ambiguous. The germline V gene has CDR1 MNHEY and CDR2 SMNVEV (reference sequence). The CDR3 is 13 amino acids. With 5 bases removed from V and 4 bases from J, the gap between germline ends came to 12 bases.